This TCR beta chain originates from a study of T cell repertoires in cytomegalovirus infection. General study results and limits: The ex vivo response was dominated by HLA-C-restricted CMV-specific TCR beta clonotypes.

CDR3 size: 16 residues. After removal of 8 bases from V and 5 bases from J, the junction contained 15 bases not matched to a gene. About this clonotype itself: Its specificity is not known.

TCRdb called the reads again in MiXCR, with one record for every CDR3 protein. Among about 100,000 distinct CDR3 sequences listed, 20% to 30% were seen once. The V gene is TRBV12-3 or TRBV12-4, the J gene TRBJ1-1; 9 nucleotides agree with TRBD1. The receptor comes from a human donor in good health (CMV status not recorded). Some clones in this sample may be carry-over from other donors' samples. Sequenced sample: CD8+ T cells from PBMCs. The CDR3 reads CASGLTGGFGWTEAFF. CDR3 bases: TGTGCCAGCGGGTTAACAGGGGGCTTTGGATGGACTGAAGCTTTCTTT.